This entry describes one T cell receptor beta chain. Participants were aged 18 to 89 years from approximately 24 US areas. Cohort assignment relied on participant-reported clinical history. The data originate from a study of blood T cell repertoires in COVID-19. Background on the study: Collection of acute and convalescent COVID-19 samples took place in the United States, Italy and Spain. From T cells, B-cell-depleted T cells, or PBMCs came the material, which was cDNA or gDNA.

TCRdb's copy holds only in-frame clones and misses some; the assay was immunoSEQ multiplex PCR. The sample consists of 150,000 to 200,000 clones, around four fifths of them appearing once. The CDR3 contains 13 residues. Trimming shortened V by 6 bases and J by 3 bases, and 11 bases separated the two germline ends. The sequencing input was PBMCs or T cells enriched from blood (not recorded which). The chain recombines TRBV12-3 or TRBV12-4 with TRBJ1-1, with a weak D call TRBD1 (6 bases). The sequence derives from a woman aged 45 to 65 in a cohort exposed to, infected with or recovered from COVID-19 (not recorded which). For the CDR3, the DNA is TGTGCCAGCAGACTACAGGGTTACACTGAAGCTTTCTTT. Protein sequence: CASRLQGYTEAFF.